The sequence of this T cell receptor (beta chain) was determined in a study of naive and memory T cell subsets. The beta constant-region primer was an equimolar mix of two oligonucleotides covering TRBC1 and TRBC2. Nested alpha and beta constant-region primers with the SP2 primer drove four PCR rounds on ligated cDNA. In TCRdb, the UMI-ligation and nested PCR reads were re-called with MiXCR into one record per CDR3 protein. Seen here are tens of thousands of distinct CDR3 sequences, approximately 10% observed once, and the top ten hold 1.2%. Separate alpha and beta amplification began at the second PCR step. Four subsets defined by CD45RA and CD27 were sorted after CD3, CD4, CD8 and live/dead staining. The study's findings and limits: In naive cells, over 95% of TCR sequences were seen only once. Diversity fell and Gini index rose from naive through CM, EM, EMRA.

Worth noting for this clonotype: Its matching antigen is unknown.

V gave up 5 bases and J gave up 7 bases; unmatched junction bases: 4. CDR1 is SGHAT and CDR2 is FQNNGV in the germline V gene. The CDR3 consists of 12 residues. The sequence was collected from a human donor in good health. The sample comprised naive CD8+ T cells from blood. The chain combines TRBV11-2 with TRBJ1-2; TRBD1 agrees at 7 bases. The CDR3 sequence is CASSPRQGGYTF. CDR3 DNA sequence: TGTGCCAGCAGCCCCAGACAGGGTGGCTACACCTTC.